This TCR beta chain stems from a study of regulatory T cells in long-lasting Graves disease. This sample's time point: persistent/refractory GD, antithyroid drugs over 5 years with positive TRAb. RNA from PBMCs was the source of the TCR library. V gave up 0 bases and J gave up 0 bases, with 16 bases separating them. The CDR3 has 18 residues. The germline gives CDR1 SGHRS, CDR2 YFSETQ. There are a few counts of this clonotype. Researchers made TCR beta libraries by using iRepertoire HTBI primers and running Arm-PCR on CDR3 regions. TCRdb called the multiplex PCR reads again in MiXCR, with one record for every CDR3 protein. The data hold about 470,000 distinct CDR3 sequences, with around 21% observed a single time.

The rearrangement links TRBV5-1 to TRBJ2-4; possibly TRBD1 for D (6 bases). Sample: peripheral blood mononuclear cells (PBMCs), taken when the disease was refractory, from a patient treated with antithyroid drugs. This TCR came from a female donor with Graves disease. The CDR3 DNA follows: TGCGCCAGCAGCTTGGGCCTACAGGGTAACCTAGCCAAAAACATTCAGTACTTC. Translating gives CASSLGLQGNLAKNIQYF.